This TCR beta chain is drawn from a study of blood T cell repertoires in COVID-19. The wider study: Collection of acute and convalescent COVID-19 samples took place in the United States, Italy and Spain.

Per the original methods: Nucleated cell counts were estimated from reference gene primer amplification. Libraries were prepared by immunoSEQ multiplex PCR; TCRdb keeps only in-frame clonotypes and omits some of them. That table supplies the V and J calls and clone size; D and trimming were determined from the DNA. Of some 260,000 clones in the sample, about three quarters were seen once. The ends were cut back, 0 bases at V and 3 bases at J, with 6 bases in the middle. Germline V gene data show CDR1 as SGHRS and CDR2 as YFSETQ. The CDR3 consists of 14 residues. The chain couples TRBV5-1 to TRBJ1-4; no definite D call. This clonotype originated in a woman aged 80 or over with acute or convalescent COVID-19. The specimen sequenced was peripheral blood. CDR3 loop: CASSLAWPNEKLFF. CDR3 nucleotides: TGCGCCAGCAGCTTGGCATGGCCTAATGAAAAACTGTTTTTT.